Listed below are T cell receptor beta chains from one sample, sequenced in a study of T cell responses to AZD1222 COVID-19 vaccine. Profiled with immunoSEQ multiplex PCR; TCRdb holds only in-frame clones, not every one. The sample comprises more than 95,000 clones, around nine tenths of which are singletons, and 15% to 20% rests with the top ten. The starting material was peripheral blood, obtained on day 0 of AZD1222 vaccination. These receptors were collected from an adult in good health. Both conserved end residues are part of each CDR3. For some rows the clone size is stated as once, few or many, or as a class when expanded; others skip it.

clone_size: few; j_call: TRBJ1-2; v_call: TRBV30; cdr3_aa: CAWSERGFGGGYTF
clone_size: NA; j_call: TRBJ1-2; v_call: TRBV15; cdr3_aa: CATSKLGPDGYTF
clone_size: NA; j_call: TRBJ2-1; v_call: TRBV10-2; cdr3_aa: CASSEIARQSEQFF
clone_size: NA; j_call: TRBJ2-5; v_call: TRBV7-3; cdr3_aa: CASSLNSGEETQYF
clone_size: NA; j_call: TRBJ1-1; v_call: TRBV28; cdr3_aa: CASSTGENTEAFF
clone_size: NA; j_call: TRBJ2-7; v_call: TRBV2; cdr3_aa: CASRRDGPYEQYF
clone_size: NA; j_call: TRBJ1-1; v_call: TRBV13; cdr3_aa: CASRIRQGIHLTEAFF
clone_size: NA; j_call: TRBJ1-2; v_call: TRBV5-6; cdr3_aa: CASSLSRVGGYTF
clone_size: NA; j_call: TRBJ1-2; v_call: TRBV19; cdr3_aa: CASSAQAENYGYTF
clone_size: NA; j_call: TRBJ2-7; v_call: TRBV21-1; cdr3_aa: CASSNSGNRGRYEQYF
clone_size: few; j_call: TRBJ2-7; v_call: TRBV10-3; cdr3_aa: CAISELDRSYEQYF